The sequence of this TCR beta chain was determined in a study of blood T cell repertoires in COVID-19. From germline, CDR1 is MNHEY and CDR2 SMNVEV (reference sequence). The CDR3 is 13 amino acids. V lost 8 bases and J lost 2; bases outside the gene matches: 2. Participants were placed into cohorts based on the clinical history they reported. Clones were sequenced by immunoSEQ multiplex PCR, and TCRdb holds only the in-frame ones, with some missing. Of roughly 220,000 clones in the sample, approximately 80% were seen once. The V and J genes are TRBV27 and TRBJ2-7; 11 nucleotides agree with TRBD1. Sequenced: PBMCs or T cells enriched from blood (not recorded which). The sequence came from a man aged 25 to 40 with acute COVID-19. DNA for the CDR3: TGTGCCAGCGGACAGGGGGCCGCCTACGAGCAGTACTTC. Translating gives CASGQGAAYEQYF.